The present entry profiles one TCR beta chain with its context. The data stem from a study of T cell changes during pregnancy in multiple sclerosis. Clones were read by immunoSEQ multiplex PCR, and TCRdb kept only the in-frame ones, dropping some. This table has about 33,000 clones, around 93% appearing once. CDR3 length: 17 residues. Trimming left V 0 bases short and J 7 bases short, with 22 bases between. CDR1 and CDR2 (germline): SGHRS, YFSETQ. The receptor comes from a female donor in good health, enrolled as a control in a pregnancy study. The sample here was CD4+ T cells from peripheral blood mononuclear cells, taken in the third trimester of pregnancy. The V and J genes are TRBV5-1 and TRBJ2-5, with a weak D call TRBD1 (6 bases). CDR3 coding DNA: TGCGCCAGCAGCTTGGTCCTGGACAGTTTCCAAGAGTGGACCCAGTACTTC. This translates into CASSLVLDSFQEWTQYF.